This entry lists 9 T cell receptor beta chains sequenced from one sample in a study of blood T cell repertoires in COVID-19. Clones were read by immunoSEQ multiplex PCR, and TCRdb kept only the in-frame ones, dropping some. Among fewer than 150,000 clones listed, about 83% were seen once. The sequenced sample was peripheral blood. These receptors originate from a middle-aged woman with acute or convalescent COVID-19.

Notes on this clone: The sample holds other DNA sequences that translate to the same CDR3. CDR3 loop: CASSQDGGSYGYTF. The CDR3 DNA is TGCGCCAGCAGCCAAGATGGGGGGTCCTATGGCTACACCTTC. This chain connects TRBV4-3 to TRBJ1-2, with D tentatively TRBD1 (5 bases). V shed 0 bases and J shed 4 bases, with 9 bases lying between them. This CDR3 region has 14 residues. CDR1 and CDR2 from the germline V gene are LGHNA and YSLEER.

This chain uses TRBV5-4 with TRBJ1-4, with D tentatively TRBD1 (5 bases). V was trimmed by 0 bases and J by 5 bases, leaving 8 bases between them. The CDR3 is 14 residues long. CDR1 is SGHNT and CDR2 is YYREEE in the germline V gene (reference sequence). This chain's CDR3 is CASSLAAGNEKLFF. The CDR3 region has the DNA TGTGCCAGCAGCTTGGCGGCAGGGAATGAAAAACTGTTTTTT. Filled out from reference TRBV5-4 and TRBJ1-4, the complete variable domain reads ETGVTQSPTHLIKTRGQQVTLRCSSQSGHNTVSWYQQALGQGPQFIFQYYREEENGRGNFPPRFSGLQFPNYSSELNVNALELDDSALYLCASSLAAGNEKLFFGSGTQLSVL.

CDR3 bases: TGTGCCAGCCGGCCAAGGGTGGGACTAGCGGACACCGGGGAGCTGTTTTTT. Translation gives CASRPRVGLADTGELFF. This chain links TRBV5-6 with TRBJ2-2; 11 nucleotides line up with TRBD2. CDR1 is SGHDT and CDR2 is YYEEEE in the germline V gene. Trimming took 7 bases from V and 3 from J; bases not matched to a gene: 11. The CDR3 has 17 amino acids.

The chain couples TRBV27 to TRBJ1-2, with D hard to call. Trimming pared 3 bases from V and 4 bases from J, leaving 21 bases between. This CDR3 spans 17 amino acids. Germline-derived CDR1 and CDR2 are MNHEY and SMNVEV (reference sequence). CDR3 nucleotide sequence: TGTGCCAGCAGTTTTTTCCCCCCAAACAGTTTATTCTATGGCTACACCTTC. Amino acid sequence: CASSFFPPNSLFYGYTF.

The chain combines TRBV5-4 with TRBJ2-5, with 7 bases matching TRBD2. Germline-derived CDR1 and CDR2 are SGHNT and YYREEE (reference sequence). Trimming removed 4 bases from V and 5 bases from J; junction bases left unmatched: 14. The CDR3 extends over 16 amino acids. DNA for the CDR3: TGTGCCAGCAGCCCGGGAGGAGGGGTTGGGAGGGAGACCCAGTACTTC. It is translated as CASSPGGGVGRETQYF.

This clone was seen a single time. The rearrangement uses TRBV6-9 and TRBJ2-2; TRBD1 might be the D (6 bases). The CDR3 totals 14 residues. V lost 6 bases and J lost 6, with 14 bases in between. The germline gives CDR1 MNHGY, CDR2 SVAAGI. CDR3 region: CASRRKGEAGELFF. CDR3 bases: TGTGCCAGCAGGAGAAAGGGGGAAGCCGGGGAGCTGTTTTTT.

The V gene is TRBV7-3, the J gene TRBJ2-4, with 11 bases matching TRBD2. In germline, CDR1 is SGHTA, CDR2 FQGTGA. The CDR3 loop spans 16 amino acids. The V and J ends lost 6 bases and 9 bases, in that order; junction bases with no gene match: 13. The CDR3 DNA is TGTGCCAGCAGTCCCGCGCGAGTAGCGGGAGGGGGCATTCAGTACTTC. It yields the protein CASSPARVAGGGIQYF.

The rearrangement joins TRBV7-2 to TRBJ1-6; D is unresolved. Trimming removed 2 bases from V and 8 bases from J, with 7 bases in between. Per the germline V gene, CDR1 is SGHTA and CDR2 is FQGNSA. The CDR3 is made up of 13 amino acids. The CDR3 sequence: CASSLPVHSPLHF. The DNA for the CDR3 is TGTGCCAGCAGCTTACCTGTTCATTCACCCCTCCACTTT.

This chain links TRBV7-9 with TRBJ1-1; a weak D match, TRBD1 (5 bases). This CDR3 is built from 13 residues. The V end lost 3 bases, the J end lost 5 bases, and 10 bases lay between the germline ends. CDR1 is SEHNR, CDR2 FQNEAQ, per germline (reference sequence). CDR3 nucleotide sequence: TGTGCCAGCAGCTTCGGGGGGGGAACTGAAGCTTTCTTT. Translation gives CASSFGGGTEAFF.